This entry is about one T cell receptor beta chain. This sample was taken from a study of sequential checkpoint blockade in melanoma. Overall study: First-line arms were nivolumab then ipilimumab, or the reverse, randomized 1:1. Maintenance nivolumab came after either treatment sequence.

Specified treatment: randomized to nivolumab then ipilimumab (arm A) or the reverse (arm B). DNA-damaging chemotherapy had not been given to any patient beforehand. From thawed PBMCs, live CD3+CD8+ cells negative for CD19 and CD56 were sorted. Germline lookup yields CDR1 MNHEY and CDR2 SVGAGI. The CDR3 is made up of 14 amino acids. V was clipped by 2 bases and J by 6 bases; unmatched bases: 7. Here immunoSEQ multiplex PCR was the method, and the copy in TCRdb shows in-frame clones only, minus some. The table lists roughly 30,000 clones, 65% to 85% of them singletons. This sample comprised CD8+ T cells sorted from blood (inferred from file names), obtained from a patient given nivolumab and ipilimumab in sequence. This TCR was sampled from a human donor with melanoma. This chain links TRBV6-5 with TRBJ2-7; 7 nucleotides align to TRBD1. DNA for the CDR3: TGTGCCAGCAGTTACGCAGGGGGTGAGCGCGAGCAGTACTTC. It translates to CASSYAGGEREQYF.